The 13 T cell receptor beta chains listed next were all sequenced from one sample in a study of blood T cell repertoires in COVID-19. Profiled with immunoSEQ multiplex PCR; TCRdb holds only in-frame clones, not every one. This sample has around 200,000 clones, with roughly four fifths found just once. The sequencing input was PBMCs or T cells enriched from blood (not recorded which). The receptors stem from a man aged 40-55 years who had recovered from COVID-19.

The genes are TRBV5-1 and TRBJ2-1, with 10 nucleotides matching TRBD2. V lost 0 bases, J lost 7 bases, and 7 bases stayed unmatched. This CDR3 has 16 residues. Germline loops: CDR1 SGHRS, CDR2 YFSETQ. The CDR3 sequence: CASSLVRLAGANEQFF. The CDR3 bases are TGCGCCAGCAGCTTGGTGAGGCTAGCGGGAGCAAATGAGCAGTTCTTC.

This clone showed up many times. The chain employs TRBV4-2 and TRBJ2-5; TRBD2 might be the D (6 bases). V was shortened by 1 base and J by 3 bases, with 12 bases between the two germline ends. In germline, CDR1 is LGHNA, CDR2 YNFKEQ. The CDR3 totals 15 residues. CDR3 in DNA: TGTGCCAGCAGCCAAGTAGGGCTAGCGAAAGAGACCCAGTACTTC. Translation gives CASSQVGLAKETQYF.

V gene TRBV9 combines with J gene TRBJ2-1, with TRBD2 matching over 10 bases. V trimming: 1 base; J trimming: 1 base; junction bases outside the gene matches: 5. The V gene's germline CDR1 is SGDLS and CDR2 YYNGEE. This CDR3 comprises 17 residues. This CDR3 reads CASSVRASGSSYNEQFF. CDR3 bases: TGTGCCAGCAGCGTAAGGGCTAGCGGGAGTTCCTACAATGAGCAGTTCTTC.

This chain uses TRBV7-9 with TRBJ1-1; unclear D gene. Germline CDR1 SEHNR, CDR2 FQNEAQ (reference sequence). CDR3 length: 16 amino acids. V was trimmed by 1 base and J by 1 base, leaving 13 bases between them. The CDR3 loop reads CASSLGLTSTNTEAFF. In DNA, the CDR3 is TGTGCCAGCAGCTTAGGACTTACGTCCACGAACACTGAAGCTTTCTTT.

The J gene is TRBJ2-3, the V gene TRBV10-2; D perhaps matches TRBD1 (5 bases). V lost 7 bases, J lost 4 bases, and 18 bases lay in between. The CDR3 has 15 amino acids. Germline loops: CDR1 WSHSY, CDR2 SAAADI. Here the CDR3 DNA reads TGCGCCAGCAACTTGGCAGGGTTGAGGTCAGATACGCAGTATTTT. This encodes CASNLAGLRSDTQYF.

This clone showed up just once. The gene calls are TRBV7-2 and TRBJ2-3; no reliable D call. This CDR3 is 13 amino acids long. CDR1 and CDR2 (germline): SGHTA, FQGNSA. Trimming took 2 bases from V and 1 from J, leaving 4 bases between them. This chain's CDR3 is CASSLLGTDTQYF. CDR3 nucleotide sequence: TGTGCCAGCAGCTTATTAGGCACAGATACGCAGTATTTT.

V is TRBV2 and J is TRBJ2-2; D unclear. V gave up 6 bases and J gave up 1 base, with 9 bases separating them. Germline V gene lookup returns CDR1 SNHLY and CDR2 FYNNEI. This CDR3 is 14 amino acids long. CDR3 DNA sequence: TGTGCCAGCAGATCATACGGGAACACCGGGGAGCTGTTTTTT. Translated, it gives CASRSYGNTGELFF.

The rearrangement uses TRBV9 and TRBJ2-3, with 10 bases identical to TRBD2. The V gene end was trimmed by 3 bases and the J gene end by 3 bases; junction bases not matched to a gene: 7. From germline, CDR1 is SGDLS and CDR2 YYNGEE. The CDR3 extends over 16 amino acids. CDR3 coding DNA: TGTGCCAGCAGCGGATCTAGCGGGAGCTCAACAGATACGCAGTATTTT. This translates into CASSGSSGSSTDTQYF.

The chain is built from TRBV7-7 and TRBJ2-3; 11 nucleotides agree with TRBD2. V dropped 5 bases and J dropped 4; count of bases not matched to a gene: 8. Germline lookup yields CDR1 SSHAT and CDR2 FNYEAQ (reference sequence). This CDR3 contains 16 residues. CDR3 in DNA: TGTGCCAGCAGCCCCCGGCTAGCGGGGGGTGCAGATACGCAGTATTTT. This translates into CASSPRLAGGADTQYF.

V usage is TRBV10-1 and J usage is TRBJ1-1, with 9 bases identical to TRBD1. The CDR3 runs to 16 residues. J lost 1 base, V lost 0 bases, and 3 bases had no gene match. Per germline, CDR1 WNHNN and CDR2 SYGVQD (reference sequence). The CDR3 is CASSESGQGSNTEAFF. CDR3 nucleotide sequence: TGCGCCAGCAGTGAGTCGGGACAGGGATCGAACACTGAAGCTTTCTTT.

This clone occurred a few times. Here the CDR3 reads CASSRRQGLSGNGYTF. CDR3 sequence (DNA): TGTGCCAGCAGCCGTCGACAGGGCCTTTCCGGGAATGGCTACACCTTC. This sequence joins TRBV7-8 and TRBJ1-2, with 7 positions matching TRBD1. This CDR3 spans 16 amino acids. Germline CDR1 SGHVS, CDR2 FQNEAQ. J was trimmed by 6 bases and V by 5 bases; bases with no gene match: 15.

The CDR3 loop is CASSLGGQEQRSPLHF. As DNA, the CDR3 is TGTGCCAGCAGCTTAGGAGGACAGGAACAACGATCACCCCTCCACTTT. V gene TRBV11-2 combines with J gene TRBJ1-6; 7 bases agree with TRBD1. The CDR3 sequence is 16 residues long. Trimming took 1 base from V and 10 from J; bases not matched to a gene: 10. Germline CDR1 reads SGHAT; CDR2 reads FQNNGV.

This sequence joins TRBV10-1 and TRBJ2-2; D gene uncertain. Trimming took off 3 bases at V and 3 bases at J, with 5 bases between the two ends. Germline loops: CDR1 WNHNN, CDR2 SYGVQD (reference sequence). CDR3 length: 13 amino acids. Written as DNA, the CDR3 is TGCGCCAGCAGTGACGGGTACACCGGGGAGCTGTTTTTT. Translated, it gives CASSDGYTGELFF.